This is a list of T cell receptor beta chains from one sample in a study of CD8 T cells in Susac syndrome. TCRdb redid the calling of the immunoSEQ multiplex PCR reads with MiXCR, one entry per CDR3 protein. There are 75,000 to 95,000 distinct CDR3 sequences in the sample; about 93% occur only once, and 0.35% to 0.55% lies in the top ten. Material: CD8+ T cells from PBMCs. The receptors stem from a human donor with Susac syndrome. Each CDR3 is given with its conserved first and last residue. Each record gives: D gene, J gene, clone size, V gene, CDR3 DNA, CDR3 protein. The D gene is left open where the match is weak. Clone size is not always given. Where it is, it says once, few, many or a class for expanded clones.

. | TRBJ2-1 | . | TRBV4-2 | TGTGCCAGCAGCCAAGAAATGTGGTCACTGGAGCAGTTCTTC | CASSQEMWSLEQFF
. | TRBJ1-2 | . | TRBV28 | TGTGCCAGCCGCGGACAGAAGTATGGCTACACCTTC | CASRGQKYGYTF
TRBD2 | TRBJ2-1 | . | TRBV4-2 | TGTGCCAGCAGCCCCTATCTTCCGGGACTAGCGGCCTCCTACAATGAGCAGTTCTTC | CASSPYLPGLAASYNEQFF
TRBD1 | TRBJ2-3 | . | TRBV2 | TGTGCCAGCAGTGAGGGACAGGGCACAGATACGCAGTATTTT | CASSEGQGTDTQYF
. | TRBJ2-2 | . | TRBV19 | TGTGCCAGTAGTATTTTGGCAACGAACACCGGGGAGCTGTTTTTT | CASSILATNTGELFF
. | TRBJ1-1 | . | TRBV30 | TGTGCCTGGAGTGGACAGCGGAACACTGAAGCTTTCTTT | CAWSGQRNTEAFF
. | TRBJ2-7 | once | TRBV7-9 | TGTGCCAGCAGCTTAGGGATCAACGAGCAGTACTTC | CASSLGINEQYF
. | TRBJ2-2 | . | TRBV6-5 | TGTGCCAGCAGTTACTCATCCACCGGGGAGCTGTTTTTT | CASSYSSTGELFF
. | TRBJ1-4 | once | TRBV27 | TGTGCCAGCAGTTCTAGGGGGGAAAAACTGTTTTTT | CASSSRGEKLFF
. | TRBJ2-3 | . | TRBV5-6 | TGTGCCAGCAGCTTGCCCTTTAGACTAGGTCCCCGCACAGATACGCAGTATTTT | CASSLPFRLGPRTDTQYF
. | TRBJ2-7 | . | TRBV12-3/TRBV12-4 | TGTGCCAGCAGTTTTAGGGGTCCCGCGTACGAGCAGTACTTC | CASSFRGPAYEQYF
. | TRBJ1-5 | . | TRBV2 | TGTGCCAGCATTCCAGGGATGGGCAATCAGCCCCAGCATTTT | CASIPGMGNQPQHF
TRBD1 | TRBJ2-7 | . | TRBV20-1 | TGCAGTGCTCCCGGGACAGGGGGCACCTACGAGCAGTACTTC | CSAPGTGGTYEQYF
. | TRBJ1-3 | . | TRBV7-2 | TGTGCCAGCAGCTTCCTTGGGACCGTCTCTGGAAACACCATATATTTT | CASSFLGTVSGNTIYF
TRBD2 | TRBJ2-5 | . | TRBV4-3 | TGCGCCAGCAGCCAAGAATGGGCTAGCGGAGAGACCCAGTACTTC | CASSQEWASGETQYF
TRBD1 | TRBJ2-7 | . | TRBV7-2 | TGTGCCAGCAGCTTAGATAGATGGACAGGGCGATCCTACGAGCAGTACTTC | CASSLDRWTGRSYEQYF
. | TRBJ1-4 | once | TRBV30 | TGTGCCTGGAGGTCCTGGGGTGGCGAAAAACTGTTTTTT | CAWRSWGGEKLFF
. | TRBJ1-4 | . | TRBV28 | TGTGCCAGCAGTTTATCACAGCTTAATGAAAAACTGTTTTTT | CASSLSQLNEKLFF
TRBD2 | TRBJ2-5 | . | TRBV4-2 | TGTGCCAGCAGCCAAGAGTTTCTAGCGGGGGCGGGAGAGACCCAGTACTTC | CASSQEFLAGAGETQYF
. | TRBJ2-5 | once | TRBV9 | TGTGCCAGCAGCGGACGCCTCGGCGTTCAAGAGACCCAGTACTTC | CASSGRLGVQETQYF
. | TRBJ2-7 | . | TRBV5-6 | TGTGCCAGCAGCCCGGACGCCGCCTACGAGCAGTACTTC | CASSPDAAYEQYF
TRBD1 | TRBJ2-5 | . | TRBV6-2/TRBV6-3 | TGTGCCAGCAGTCGTCCCGGGACAGGAGGAGAGACCCAGTACTTC | CASSRPGTGGETQYF
TRBD1 | TRBJ1-1 | . | TRBV13 | TGTGCCAGCAGCCGGGACAGGGCTAACACTGAAGCTTTCTTT | CASSRDRANTEAFF
. | TRBJ2-5 | . | TRBV11-2 | TGTGCCAGCAGCTTAGAATTCCAAGAGACCCAGTACTTC | CASSLEFQETQYF
TRBD2 | TRBJ2-1 | . | TRBV28 | TGTGCCAGCAGTTTCCCCAGGCGGGGACTAGCGGGAATTAGGGGCCACAATGAGCAGTTCTTC | CASSFPRRGLAGIRGHNEQFF
. | TRBJ2-2 | . | TRBV7-9 | TGTGCCAGCAGCCAGAAACTAGTACCCGGGGAGCTGTTTTTT | CASSQKLVPGELFF
TRBD2 | TRBJ2-1 | . | TRBV7-6 | TGTGCCAGCAGCTCCTATGGGACTAGCGGCAATGAGCAGTTCTTC | CASSSYGTSGNEQFF
TRBD1 | TRBJ2-1 | . | TRBV7-9 | TGTGCCAGCAGCCCGGACAGGGGACTTCTAAATGAGCAGTTCTTC | CASSPDRGLLNEQFF
. | TRBJ1-4 | . | TRBV2 | TGTGCCATCGGAACACAGGGAAATGAAAAACTGTTTTTT | CAIGTQGNEKLFF
TRBD1 | TRBJ1-5 | . | TRBV28 | TGTGCCAGCAGTTTTCTCCGGACAGGGGATCAGCCCCAGCATTTT | CASSFLRTGDQPQHF
TRBD1 | TRBJ2-7 | . | TRBV7-8 | TGTGCCAGCAGCCAACGGCTGGGACAGGCCACCTACGAGCAGTACTTC | CASSQRLGQATYEQYF
TRBD1 | TRBJ2-7 | . | TRBV14 | TGTGCCAGCAGCCAAGTCCGGGACAGTCAGGGGGAGCAGTACTTC | CASSQVRDSQGEQYF
TRBD1 | TRBJ2-1 | . | TRBV7-9 | TGTGCCAGCAGCAATTCGCAGGACGGGACAGCCTACAATGAGCAGTTCTTC | CASSNSQDGTAYNEQFF
TRBD1 | TRBJ2-5 | . | TRBV28 | TGTGCCAGCAGTTTCACGAGGGATCAGGGGGAATTTGGAGAAGAGACCCAGTACTTC | CASSFTRDQGEFGEETQYF
. | TRBJ2-1 | . | TRBV11-3 | TGTGCCAGCAGCTTAGCCCGTTGGGCGGGTGAGCAGTTCTTC | CASSLARWAGEQFF
. | TRBJ2-6 | . | TRBV9 | TGTGCCAGCAGCGTAGGGGGGATCTCTGGGGCCAACGTCCTGACTTTC | CASSVGGISGANVLTF
. | TRBJ2-1 | . | TRBV20-1 | TGCAGTGCTAGCACCGCTGGCAATGAGCAGTTCTTC | CSASTAGNEQFF
. | TRBJ1-4 | . | TRBV6-1 | TGTGCCAGCAGGATCGATCAGTACGGGCAGGACGATGAAAAACTGTTTTTT | CASRIDQYGQDDEKLFF
TRBD1 | TRBJ2-7 | . | TRBV20-1 | TGCAGTGCTGACAGGGGAGAAGACGAGCAGTACTTC | CSADRGEDEQYF
. | TRBJ1-5 | . | TRBV27 | TGTGCCAGCAGTTTATCGAGACCGGTCAATCAGCCCCAGCATTTT | CASSLSRPVNQPQHF
. | TRBJ2-5 | . | TRBV28 | TGTGCCAGCAGTTCGCATTCGGCAGAGACCCAGTACTTC | CASSSHSAETQYF
. | TRBJ2-5 | . | TRBV7-9 | TGTGCCAGCAGCTTAGGTCTCAGCGCACAAGAGACCCAGTACTTC | CASSLGLSAQETQYF